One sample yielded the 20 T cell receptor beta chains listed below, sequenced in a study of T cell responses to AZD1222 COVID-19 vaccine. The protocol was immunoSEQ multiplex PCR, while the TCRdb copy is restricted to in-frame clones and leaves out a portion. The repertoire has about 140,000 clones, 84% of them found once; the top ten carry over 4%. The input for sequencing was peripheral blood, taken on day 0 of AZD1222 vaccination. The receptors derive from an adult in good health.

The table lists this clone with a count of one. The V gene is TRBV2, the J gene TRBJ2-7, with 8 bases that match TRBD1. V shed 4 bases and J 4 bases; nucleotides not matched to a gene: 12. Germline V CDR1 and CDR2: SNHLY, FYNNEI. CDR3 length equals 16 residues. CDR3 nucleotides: TGTGCCAGCAGTGGGTTCAGCGGACAGGGTGGGTACGAGCAGTACTTC. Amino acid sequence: CASSGFSGQGGYEQYF.

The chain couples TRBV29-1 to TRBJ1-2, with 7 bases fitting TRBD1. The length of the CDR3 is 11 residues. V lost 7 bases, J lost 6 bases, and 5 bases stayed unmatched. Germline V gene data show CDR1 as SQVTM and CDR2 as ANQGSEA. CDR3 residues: CSAGTENGYTF. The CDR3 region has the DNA TGCAGCGCCGGGACAGAGAATGGCTACACCTTC.

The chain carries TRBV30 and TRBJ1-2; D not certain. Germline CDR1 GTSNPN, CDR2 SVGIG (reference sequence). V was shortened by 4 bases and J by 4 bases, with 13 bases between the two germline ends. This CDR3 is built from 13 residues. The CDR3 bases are TGTGCCTGGAACCCCCAGGTCAGCTATGGCTACACCTTC. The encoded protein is CAWNPQVSYGYTF.

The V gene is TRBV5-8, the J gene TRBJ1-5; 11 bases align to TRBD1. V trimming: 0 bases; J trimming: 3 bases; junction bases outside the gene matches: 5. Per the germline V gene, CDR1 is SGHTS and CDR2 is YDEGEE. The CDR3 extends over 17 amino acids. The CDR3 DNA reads TGTGCCAGCAGCTTGGGCCCGGGACAGGGGGACAATCAGCCCCAGCATTTT. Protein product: CASSLGPGQGDNQPQHF.

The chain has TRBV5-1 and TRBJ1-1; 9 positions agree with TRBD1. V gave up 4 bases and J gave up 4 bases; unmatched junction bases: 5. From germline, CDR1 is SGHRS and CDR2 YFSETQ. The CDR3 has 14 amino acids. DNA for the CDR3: TGCGCCAGCAGCCCCCGACAGGGGGGCACTGAAGCTTTCTTT. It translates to CASSPRQGGTEAFF.

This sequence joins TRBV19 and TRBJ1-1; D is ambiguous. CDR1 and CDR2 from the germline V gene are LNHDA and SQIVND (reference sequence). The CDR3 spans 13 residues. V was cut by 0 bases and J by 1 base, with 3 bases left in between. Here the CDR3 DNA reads TGTGCCAGTAGTATAGACGGGAACACTGAAGCTTTCTTT. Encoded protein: CASSIDGNTEAFF. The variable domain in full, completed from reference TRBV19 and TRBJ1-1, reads DGGITQSPKYLFRKEGQNVTLSCEQNLNHDAMYWYRQDPGQGLRLIYYSQIVNDFQKGDIAEGYSVSREKKESFPLTVTSAQKNPTAFYLCASSIDGNTEAFFGQGTRLTVV.

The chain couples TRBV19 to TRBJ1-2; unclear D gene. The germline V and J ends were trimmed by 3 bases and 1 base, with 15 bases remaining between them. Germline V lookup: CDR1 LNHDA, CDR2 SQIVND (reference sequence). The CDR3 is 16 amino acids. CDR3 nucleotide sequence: TGTGCCAGTAGTATCGGATCTAGTCATCATAACTATGGCTACACCTTC. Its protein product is CASSIGSSHHNYGYTF.

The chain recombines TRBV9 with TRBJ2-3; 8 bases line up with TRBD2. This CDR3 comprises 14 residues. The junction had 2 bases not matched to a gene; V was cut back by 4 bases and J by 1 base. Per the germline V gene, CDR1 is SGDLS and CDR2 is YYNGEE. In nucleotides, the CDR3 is TGTGCCAGCAGCTACGGGAGGGGCACAGATACGCAGTATTTT. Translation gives CASSYGRGTDTQYF.

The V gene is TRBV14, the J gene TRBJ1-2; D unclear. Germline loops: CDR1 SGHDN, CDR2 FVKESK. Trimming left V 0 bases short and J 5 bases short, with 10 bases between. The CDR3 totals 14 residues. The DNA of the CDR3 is TGTGCCAGCAGCCAAGATCGGGCATTTTATGGCTACACCTTC. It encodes CASSQDRAFYGYTF.

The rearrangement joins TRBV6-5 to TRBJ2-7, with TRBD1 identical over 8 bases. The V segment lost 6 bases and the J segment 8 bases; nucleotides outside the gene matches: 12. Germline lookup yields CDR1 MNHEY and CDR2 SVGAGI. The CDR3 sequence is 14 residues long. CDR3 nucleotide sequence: TGTGCCAGCAGACCAATCGACAGGGGCGGTCAGCAGTACTTC. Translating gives CASRPIDRGGQQYF.

In DNA, the CDR3 is TGCGCCAGCAGCTTTCCCGGGGGCACCAACACTGAAGCTTTCTTT. This gives the protein CASSFPGGTNTEAFF. The J gene is TRBJ1-1, the V gene TRBV5-1, with D perhaps matching TRBD1 (6 bases). Per the germline V gene, CDR1 is SGHRS and CDR2 is YFSETQ. The CDR3 has 15 amino acids. The ends were cut back, 2 bases at V and 2 bases at J, with 13 bases in the middle.

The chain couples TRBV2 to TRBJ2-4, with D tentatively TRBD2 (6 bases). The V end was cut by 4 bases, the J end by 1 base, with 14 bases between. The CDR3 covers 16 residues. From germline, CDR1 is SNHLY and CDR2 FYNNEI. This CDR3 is CASSGLRAGAKNIQYF. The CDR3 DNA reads TGTGCCAGCAGTGGTCTCAGGGCGGGGGCCAAAAACATTCAGTACTTC.

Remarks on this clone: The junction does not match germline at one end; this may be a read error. This CDR3 is CASSLGLAGSYEQYF. CDR3 coding DNA: TGTGCCAGCAGTTTGGGACTAGCGGGGAGCTACGAGCAGTACTTC. The chain employs TRBV5-5 and TRBJ2-7; the match to TRBD2 covers 13 bases. CDR1 SGHKS and CDR2 YYEKEE come from the germline V gene (reference sequence). There are 15 residues in the CDR3. Full variable domain (remainder filled in from reference TRBV5-5 and TRBJ2-7): DAGVTQSPTHLIKTRGQQVTLRCSPISGHKSVSWYQQVLGQGPQFIFQYYEKEERGRGNFPDRFSARQFPNYSSELNVNALLLGDSALYLCASSLGLAGSYEQYFGPGTRLTVT.

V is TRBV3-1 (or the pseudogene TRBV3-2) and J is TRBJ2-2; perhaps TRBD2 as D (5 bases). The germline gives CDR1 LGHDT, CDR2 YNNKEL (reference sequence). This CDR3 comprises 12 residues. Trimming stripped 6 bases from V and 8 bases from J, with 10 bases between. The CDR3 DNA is TGTGCCAGCAGGAGGGAGCCGGGGGAGCTGTTTTTT. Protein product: CASRREPGELFF.

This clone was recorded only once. In DNA form, the CDR3 reads TGTGCCACCAGTGACTGGGACAGTCCCTTGGTAGGAGCTTTCTTT. Its translation is CATSDWDSPLVGAFF. The chain uses TRBV24-1 and TRBJ1-1; 7 bases are shared with TRBD1. With 4 bases clipped from V and 10 bases from J, the junction kept 14 bases outside the gene matches. Germline V CDR1 and CDR2: KGHDR, SFDVKD. This CDR3 spans 15 amino acids.

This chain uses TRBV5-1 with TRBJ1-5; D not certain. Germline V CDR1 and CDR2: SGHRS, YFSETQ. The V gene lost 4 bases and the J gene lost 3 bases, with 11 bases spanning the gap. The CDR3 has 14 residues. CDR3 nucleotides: TGCGCCAGCAGCCCGGGCAGCCTCAATCAGCCCCAGCATTTT. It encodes CASSPGSLNQPQHF.

CDR3 region: CASSVETVPYGYTF. For the CDR3, the DNA is TGTGCCAGCAGCGTAGAGACAGTCCCCTATGGCTACACCTTC. This chain links TRBV9 with TRBJ1-2, with D perhaps matching TRBD1 (5 bases). CDR3 size: 14 residues. Deletions cut 0 bases from V and 4 bases from J, with 10 bases between. Germline CDR1 is SGDLS and CDR2 is YYNGEE.

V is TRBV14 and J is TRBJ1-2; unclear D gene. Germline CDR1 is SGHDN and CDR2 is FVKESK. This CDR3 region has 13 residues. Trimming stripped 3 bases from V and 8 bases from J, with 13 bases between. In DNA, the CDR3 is TGTGCCAGCAGCCATGTTGAGTCCTGGGGCTACACCTTC. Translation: CASSHVESWGYTF.

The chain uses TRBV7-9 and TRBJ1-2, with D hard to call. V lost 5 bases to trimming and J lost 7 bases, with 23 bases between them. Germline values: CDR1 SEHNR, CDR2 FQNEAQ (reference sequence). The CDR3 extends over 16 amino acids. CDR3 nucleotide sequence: TGTGCCAGCAGCACGGCCACCCGACTGAATCGTCCTGGCTACACCTTC. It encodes CASSTATRLNRPGYTF.

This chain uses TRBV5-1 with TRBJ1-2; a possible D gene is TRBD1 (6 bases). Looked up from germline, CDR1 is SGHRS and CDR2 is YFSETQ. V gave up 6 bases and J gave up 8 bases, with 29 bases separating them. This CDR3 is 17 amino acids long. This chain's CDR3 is CASNQGNGRGGGGGYTF. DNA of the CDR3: TGCGCCAGCAACCAGGGGAATGGCAGAGGAGGGGGTGGCGGCTACACCTTC.